This TCR beta chain was retrieved from a study of blood T cell repertoires in COVID-19. V was pared by 5 bases and J by 0 bases, with 12 bases between. This CDR3 region has 15 residues. CDR1 SNHLY and CDR2 FYNNEI come from the germline V gene. TCRdb's copy holds only in-frame clones and misses some; the assay was immunoSEQ multiplex PCR. Found here are over 55,000 clones, over 70% of them singletons; the top ten hold less than 6.5%. The sequence came from a man between 50 and 59 years old with active COVID-19. The chain joins TRBV2 to TRBJ2-3; TRBD2 is a possible D gene (5 bases). The source material was peripheral blood. This CDR3 is CASSPDWASTDTQYF. CDR3 DNA sequence: TGTGCCAGCAGTCCGGACTGGGCTAGCACAGATACGCAGTATTTT.